This T cell receptor beta chain comes out of a study of T cell responses to AZD1222 COVID-19 vaccine (dated by TCRdb to about 2021). With respect to the entire study: AZD1222 recipients whose second dose came at about 4 weeks and those whose second dose came at about 12 weeks were combined into one group, since spike-specific TCR depth and breadth did not differ between the two schedules. A total of over 230 trial participants underwent TCR sequencing, of whom some 210 received two doses of AZD1222 and about 25 received two doses of the MenACWY control vaccine. Trial participants were enrolled by age into 18-55, 56-69 and 70-plus year subgroups, with approximately 150, 30 and 60 TCR-sequenced participants respectively.

Worth noting for this clone: There is no known antigen for this receptor. No per-base quality is available; no much larger clone lies one base away.

Per the publication, the time point label means: baseline before first vaccination. Vaccinee samples came from UK trials COV001 and COV002, including a single-blind randomized controlled phase 2/3 trial of AZD1222 (ChAdOx1 nCoV-19) in healthy adults. For TCRbeta chain sequencing, PBMC samples from trial participants were taken at day 0 and at day 28 after the second dose. The CDR3 regions of human TCRbeta chains were subjected to immunosequencing. Under the source paper's analysis protocol: TCRs in the repertoires were matched against a reference library of SARS-CoV-2-specific TCRs that had been generated with the MIRA antigen-specificity platform. Breadth meant the fraction of unique TCRs that were SARS-CoV-2-associated, whereas depth meant the fraction of total T cells that were SARS-CoV-2-associated. Using the MIRA data, each spike-specific TCR was mapped to the spike region that the TCR reacts to and placed in a CD4 or CD8 class. Log10-transformed breadth and depth values were compared by one-way ANOVA with Sidak's multiple comparisons tests. In TCRdb, the immuneACCESS table is reduced to in-frame sequences with V and J assigned. These tables do not hold every clone; where another copy was compared, an unresolved V gene accounts for under half, and the others remain unexplained. V, J and clone size derive from that table, while D and trimming were established from the DNA sequence. For this sample the table gives approximately 130,000 clones, of which 90% were detected only once. 1.5% to 2% of the sample lies in the top ten.

The CDR3 sequence holds 19 residues, the cysteine and phenylalanine included. The only DNA kept is the CDR3, 57 bases in frame from the first base. The germline ends are 27 bases apart after V is trimmed by 5 bases and J by 2 bases. CDR1 and CDR2, looked up from the germline V gene (reference sequence), are LNHDA and SQIVND. Study-wide conclusions, independent of this receptor: Conclusions about previously exposed vaccinees were limited because only 5 or 6 AZD1222 recipients were SARS-CoV-2 seropositive at baseline. The 56-69-year group was small, and its depth increase did not reach significance, likely because of low power. Vaccine-associated CD4 TCRs spanned the whole spike protein, with dominant responses in regions 160-218 and 743-854. Participants were mostly white British and included more females than males, and it was suggested by the authors that clonal diversity may have been underestimated. Because no samples from the day 14 peak response were available, repertoires could be characterized only after the peak T cell response. After two AZD1222 doses, spike-specific TCR breadth and depth were significantly higher than at day 0 and than in MenACWY recipients. Reportedly, almost half of the unique spike-specific TCRs recognized epitopes lying outside the regions that are mutated in the B.1.351 and B.1.1.7 variants.

The TCR comes from an adult in good health. Sample: peripheral blood, taken on day 0 of AZD1222 vaccination. The chain couples TRBV19 to TRBJ2-5; a tentative D call is TRBD2 (5 bases match). CDR3 protein: CASSLGRETTYVHQETQYF. The DNA sequence is TGTGCCAGTAGTTTAGGACGGGAAACCACGTACGTTCATCAAGAGACCCAGTACTTC. With the rest looked up from the reference TRBV19 and TRBJ2-5 genes rather than sequenced, the full variable domain is DGGITQSPKYLFRKEGQNVTLSCEQNLNHDAMYWYRQDPGQGLRLIYYSQIVNDFQKGDIAEGYSVSREKKESFPLTVTSAQKNPTAFYLCASSLGRETTYVHQETQYFGPGTRLLVL.